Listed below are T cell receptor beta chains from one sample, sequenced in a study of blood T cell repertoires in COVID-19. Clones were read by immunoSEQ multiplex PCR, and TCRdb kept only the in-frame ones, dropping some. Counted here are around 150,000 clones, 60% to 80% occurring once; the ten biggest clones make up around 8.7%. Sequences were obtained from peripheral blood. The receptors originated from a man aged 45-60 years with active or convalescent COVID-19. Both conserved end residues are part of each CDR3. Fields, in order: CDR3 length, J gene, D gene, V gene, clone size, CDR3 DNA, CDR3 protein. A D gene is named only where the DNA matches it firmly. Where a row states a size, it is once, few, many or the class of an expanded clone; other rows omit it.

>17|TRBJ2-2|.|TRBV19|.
TGTGCCAGTAGTCCCCAAGAGGACATCTCCTCCACCGGGGAGCTGTTTTTT
CASSPQEDISSTGELFF
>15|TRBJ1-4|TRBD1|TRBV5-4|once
TGTGCCAGCAGCGCCGGACAGGGAACTAATGAAAAACTGTTTTTT
CASSAGQGTNEKLFF
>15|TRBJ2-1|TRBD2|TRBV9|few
TGTGCCAGCAGCCCCCGACTAGCGCGCTACAATGAGCAGTTCTTC
CASSPRLARYNEQFF
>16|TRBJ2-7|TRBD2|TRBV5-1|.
TGCGCCAGCAGCGGTTCGGGACTAGCGGGAGCCTACGAGCAGTACTTC
CASSGSGLAGAYEQYF
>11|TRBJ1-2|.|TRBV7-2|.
TGTGCCAGCAGCTTTAGGGGGGGCTACACCTTC
CASSFRGGYTF
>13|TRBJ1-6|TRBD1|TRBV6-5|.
TGTGCCAGCCAAGGACAGGGGAATTCACCCCTCCACTTT
CASQGQGNSPLHF
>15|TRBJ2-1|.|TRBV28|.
TGTGCCAGCAGTCCCCCAGCGGAGGCCTACAATGAGCAGTTCTTC
CASSPPAEAYNEQFF
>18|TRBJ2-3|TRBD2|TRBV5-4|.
TGTGCCAGCAGCCCGGGACTAGCGTTAACCTCCCGCACAGATACGCAGTATTTT
CASSPGLALTSRTDTQYF
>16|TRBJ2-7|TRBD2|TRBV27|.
TGTGCCAGCAGCTCCCCTAGTAGCGGGGACTCCTACGAGCAGTACTTC
CASSSPSSGDSYEQYF
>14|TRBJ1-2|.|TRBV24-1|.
TGTGCCACCAGTGATCCTGGGGGGGTTTATGGCTACACCTTC
CATSDPGGVYGYTF
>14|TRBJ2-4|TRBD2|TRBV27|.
TGTGCCAGCAGCCCGACTAGCGGCAAAAACATTCAGTACTTC
CASSPTSGKNIQYF
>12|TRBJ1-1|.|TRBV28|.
TGTGCCAGCACACCAAAGATCGGTGAAGCTTTCTTT
CASTPKIGEAFF
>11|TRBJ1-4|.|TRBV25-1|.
TGTGCCAGCAGTTTGGGCGAAAAACTGTTTTTT
CASSLGEKLFF
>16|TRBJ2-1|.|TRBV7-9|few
TGTGCCAGCAGCCAAATTACAGGACCCGCCTACAATGAGCAGTTCTTC
CASSQITGPAYNEQFF
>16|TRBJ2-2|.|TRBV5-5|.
TGTGCCAGCAGCTTGGTGGGGGCTACCAACACCGGGGAGCTGTTTTTT
CASSLVGATNTGELFF
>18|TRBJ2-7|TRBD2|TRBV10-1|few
TGCGCCAGCAGGATTCAAAGACCTAGCGGGGGAATAGTGGACGAGCAGTACTTC
CASRIQRPSGGIVDEQYF
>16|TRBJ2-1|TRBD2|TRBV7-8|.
TGTGCCAGCAGCCCCACCCCGGGACTAGCAGTGACTGAGCAGTTCTTC
CASSPTPGLAVTEQFF
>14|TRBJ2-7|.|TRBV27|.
TGTGCCAGCAGTGGGACAAAATCATACTACGAGCAGTACTTC
CASSGTKSYYEQYF
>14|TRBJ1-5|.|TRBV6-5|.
TGTGCCAGCAGTTACGGCGGGGGCAATCAGCCCCAGCATTTT
CASSYGGGNQPQHF
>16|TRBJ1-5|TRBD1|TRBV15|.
TGTGCCACCAGCAGCCGGGGACAGGGGGTCAATCAGCCCCAGCATTTT
CATSSRGQGVNQPQHF
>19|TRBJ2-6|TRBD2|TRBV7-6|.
TGTGCCAGCAGCAGGTCCGCGGTAGCGGGAGCTTTCGGGGCCAACGTCCTGACTTTC
CASSRSAVAGAFGANVLTF
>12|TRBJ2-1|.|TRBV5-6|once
TGTGCCAGCAGCTCAGAGGGCTATGAGCAGTTCTTC
CASSSEGYEQFF
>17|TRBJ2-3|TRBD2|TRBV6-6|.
TGTGCCAGCAGTCCCCTAGGCGGGGGGGGACCGGGGGATACGCAGTATTTT
CASSPLGGGGPGDTQYF
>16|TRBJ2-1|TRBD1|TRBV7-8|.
TGTGCCAGCAGCTTTTACAGGGGTCGACCCTACAATGAGCAGTTCTTC
CASSFYRGRPYNEQFF
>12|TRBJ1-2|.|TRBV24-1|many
TGTGCCACCAGTGAGGAGGGCCATGGCTACACCTTC
CATSEEGHGYTF
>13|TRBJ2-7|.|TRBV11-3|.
TGTGCCAGCAGCTTATCCGCCACGGGGGAGCAGTACTTC
CASSLSATGEQYF
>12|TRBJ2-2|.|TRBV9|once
TGTGCCACTGGCCCGGGCACCGGGGAGCTGTTTTTT
CATGPGTGELFF
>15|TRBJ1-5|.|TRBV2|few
TGTGCCAGCAGGGGACTCCGGGGGAGGAATCAGCCCCAGCATTTT
CASRGLRGRNQPQHF
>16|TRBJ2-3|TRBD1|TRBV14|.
TGTGCCAGCAGCCAAGACGGAGGACAGGGCACAGATACGCAGTATTTT
CASSQDGGQGTDTQYF
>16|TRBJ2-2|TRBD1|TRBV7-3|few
TGTGCCAGCAGCTCTCGAGGGGGCTGGAACACCGGGGAGCTGTTTTTT
CASSSRGGWNTGELFF
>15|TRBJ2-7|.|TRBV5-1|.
TGCGCCAGCAGCTTGGAGACAGGTAATTTCTACGAGCAGTACTTC
CASSLETGNFYEQYF
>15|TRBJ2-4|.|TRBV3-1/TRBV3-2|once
TGTGCCAGCAGCCAAACAGGGCTAGCCAAAAACATTCAGTACTTC
CASSQTGLAKNIQYF
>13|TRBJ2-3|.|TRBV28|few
TGTGCCAGCAGAACAGGGTTCACAGATACGCAGTATTTT
CASRTGFTDTQYF
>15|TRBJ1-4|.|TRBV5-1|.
TGCGCCAGCAGCTTGGACACTGCAACTAATAAAAAACTGTTTTTT
CASSLDTATNKKLFF
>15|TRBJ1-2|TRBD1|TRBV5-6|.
TGTGCCAGCAGCCTGCCCGGACAGGGGGCATATGGCTACACCTTC
CASSLPGQGAYGYTF
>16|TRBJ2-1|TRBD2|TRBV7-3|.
TGTGCCAGCAGCTTAACCCGACTAGCGGGTTGGAATGAGCAGTTCTTC
CASSLTRLAGWNEQFF
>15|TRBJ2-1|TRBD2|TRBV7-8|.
TGTGCCAGCAGCCTGGGGGTAGCGGGATACAATGAGCAGTTCTTC
CASSLGVAGYNEQFF
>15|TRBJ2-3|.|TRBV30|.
TGTGCCTGGAGTCGGGTAGCGGCTAGCACAGATACGCAGTATTTT
CAWSRVAASTDTQYF
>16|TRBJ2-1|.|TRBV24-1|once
TGTGCCACCAGTGATTCCCTAGCGAGCTCCTACAATGAGCAGTTCTTC
CATSDSLASSYNEQFF
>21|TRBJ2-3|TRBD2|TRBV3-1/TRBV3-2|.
TGTGCCAGCAGCTTACCACCTACGGGAGGCCTAGAACCCCCTAGCACAGATACGCAGTATTTT
CASSLPPTGGLEPPSTDTQYF
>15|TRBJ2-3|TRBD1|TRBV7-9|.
TGTGCCAGCAGCTTAGGAACAGGGGGCCCCTATACGCAGTATTTT
CASSLGTGGPYTQYF
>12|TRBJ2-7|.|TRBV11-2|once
TGTGCCACTGGGGCTTCACCCTACGAGCAGTACTTC
CATGASPYEQYF
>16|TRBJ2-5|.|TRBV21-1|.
TGTGCCAGCAGCGAACTAGGGACATGCCGGTGTGAGACCCAGTACTTC
CASSELGTCRCETQYF
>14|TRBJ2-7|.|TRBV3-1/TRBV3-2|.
TGTGCCAGCAGCCAAAGCTCAGGGCGCTACGAGCAGTACTTC
CASSQSSGRYEQYF
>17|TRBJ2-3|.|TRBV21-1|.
TGTGCCAGCAGCAAAGGAGGAGGTCCGGCCTGCACAGATACGCAGTATTTT
CASSKGGGPACTDTQYF
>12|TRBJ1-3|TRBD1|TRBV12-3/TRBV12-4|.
TGTGCCAGCAGTTCCGGACAGGGATCCATATATTTT
CASSSGQGSIYF
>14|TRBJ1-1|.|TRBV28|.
TGTGCCAGCAGTTGGGGGGGGCGCTTTACTGAAGCTTTCTTT
CASSWGGRFTEAFF